The subject of this entry is one T cell receptor beta chain. The antigen it recognizes is unknown. Base-call qualities are not available, and no considerably larger clone is one nucleotide away. The source of the sample is a study of T cells in tumors and immune-related adverse events (dated by TCRdb to the early 2020s). The treatment or condition label here, explained by the study, means: nivolumab (PD-1 blockade) given before sampling. The DNeasy Blood and Tissue Kit was used to extract DNA from formalin-fixed paraffin-embedded specimens. V is clipped by 0 bases and J by 2 bases, and the sequence between their germline boundaries is 18 bases long. The germline V gene yields SGHDN for CDR1 and FVKESK for CDR2. Taken from cysteine to phenylalanine, the CDR3 has 18 residues. Just CDR3 DNA is preserved here, 54 bases in frame from base 1. The immunoSEQ assay was used to amplify and sequence the TCR beta locus, producing bulk TCR Vbeta CDR3 data. In the original analysis: CDR3s were excluded if they were non-productive, were shorter than 7 amino acids, or did not start with C or end with F/W. Analysis was restricted to specimens with at least 1000 reads, and clonotypes were defined at the amino acid level. Clonality was computed as 1 minus Pielou's evenness. To equalize library sizes, abundance-weighted random subsampling with replacement was performed 100 times so that 95% confidence intervals could be reported. The Morisita overlap index was used to quantify repertoire overlap, and the top 40 clones in each specimen were examined for overlap with the irAE. TCRdb took over this immuneACCESS table, retaining in-frame rearrangements with V and J assigned. Such tables are incomplete; in checked studies, under half of the missing clones stem from an unresolved V gene, and the remainder is unexplained. That table supplies the V and J calls and clone size; D and trimming were determined from the DNA. The sample data list roughly 24,000 clones, and 85% to 95% of these were observed just once. The top ten hold approximately 1.4% of the sample.

The sequence joins TRBV14 to TRBJ2-3, with no D gene named confidently. Material: lymph node tissue, obtained from a patient treated with anti-PD-1 therapy. This receptor was taken from a female donor with metastatic renal cell carcinoma. The nucleotide sequence is given as TGTGCCAGCAGCCAAGATCTTGATGGGCTAATGCACACAGATACGCAGTATTTT. This encodes CASSQDLDGLMHTDTQYF.